The 22 T cell receptor beta chains in this list originate from one sample, sequenced in a study of T cell changes during pregnancy in multiple sclerosis. Sequenced by immunoSEQ multiplex PCR; TCRdb stores in-frame clones only, minus some. The sample carries more than 95,000 clones, 85% to 95% recorded once. The material sequenced was peripheral blood, taken after pregnancy. All receptors come from a female donor with multiple sclerosis, enrolled in a pregnancy study.

The chain couples TRBV6-5 to TRBJ2-7; possible D gene TRBD1, 5 bases. CDR1 is MNHEY, CDR2 SVGAGI, per germline. Trimming took off 4 bases at V and 2 bases at J, with 15 bases between the two ends. The CDR3 has 15 amino acids. The CDR3 is CASSLYSDRAYEQYF. The CDR3 region has the DNA TGTGCCAGCAGTTTATATAGTGACAGAGCCTACGAGCAGTACTTC.

DNA of the CDR3: TGTGCCATTCAAAAGGGGGACACCGGGGAGCTGTTTTTT. Translating gives CAIQKGDTGELFF. The chain recombines TRBV28 with TRBJ2-2; possible D gene TRBD1, 6 bases. V was pared by 10 bases and J by 3 bases, with 12 bases between. This CDR3 has 13 residues. Germline values: CDR1 MDHEN, CDR2 SYDVKM.

The chain has TRBV21-1 and TRBJ2-1; the table's D call TRBD1 went unverified against the DNA. TRBV21-1 is labeled a pseudogene. The CDR3 consists of 16 residues. CDR3 loop: CASSRGYRDTYNEQFF. As DNA, the CDR3 is TGTGCCAGCAGCAGGGGGTACAGGGACACCTACAATGAGCAGTTCTTC.

This sequence joins TRBV28 and TRBJ2-7, with D uncertain. Germline values: CDR1 MDHEN, CDR2 SYDVKM. The CDR3 contains 11 residues. Between the trimmed V and J ends, which lost 6 bases and 5 bases, there was a span of 8 bases. CDR3: CASRSFNEQYF. The CDR3 nucleotides are TGTGCCAGCAGATCCTTTAACGAGCAGTACTTC.

The rearrangement uses TRBV27 and TRBJ2-1, with D possibly being TRBD1 (5 bases). The CDR3 totals 15 residues. Trimming removed 7 bases at V and 3 bases at J, with 16 bases between. CDR1 and CDR2 (germline): MNHEY, SMNVEV (reference sequence). CDR3 in DNA: TGTGCCAGCATTGAAACCTCAGGGAACTACAATGAGCAGTTCTTC. Residues: CASIETSGNYNEQFF.

The chain employs TRBV5-8 and TRBJ1-5; 9 nucleotides agree with TRBD1. V shed 4 bases and J 5 bases; nucleotides not matched to a gene: 4. Germline V gene data show CDR1 as SGHTS and CDR2 as YDEGEE. The CDR3 runs to 14 residues. CDR3: CASSIRQGDQPQHF. The CDR3 nucleotides read TGTGCCAGCAGCATCCGACAGGGGGATCAGCCCCAGCATTTT.

The V and J genes are TRBV27 and TRBJ1-1, with 7 positions matching TRBD1. V was pared by 2 bases and J by 10 bases, with 7 bases of the junction left unmatched. This CDR3 has 13 amino acids. CDR1 is MNHEY, CDR2 SMNVEV, per germline (reference sequence). CDR3 region: CASSLEGAGRAFF. DNA of the CDR3: TGTGCCAGCAGTTTAGAGGGGGCTGGTAGAGCTTTCTTT.

This chain connects TRBV10-3 to TRBJ2-1; 9 bases agree with TRBD1. The CDR3 is 15 residues long. CDR1 is ENHRY, CDR2 SYGVKD, per germline. With V trimmed by 4 bases and J by 6 bases, 7 bases remained unmatched. DNA for the CDR3: TGTGCCATCAGTGGTGGACAGGGGCTCGGCAATGAGCAGTTCTTC. Protein: CAISGGQGLGNEQFF.

J is TRBJ2-2 and V is TRBV4-2, with 7 bases lining up with TRBD2. V lost 1 base to trimming and J lost 6 bases; unmatched junction nucleotides: 11. Germline CDR1 and CDR2: LGHNA and YNFKEQ. The CDR3 has 17 residues. The CDR3: CASSQVGIAGGAGELFF. CDR3 nucleotides: TGTGCCAGCAGCCAAGTGGGAATAGCGGGCGGTGCCGGGGAGCTGTTTTTT.

The chain employs TRBV19 and TRBJ1-1, with a tentative D call TRBD1 (6 bases). Germline CDR1 is LNHDA and CDR2 is SQIVND (reference sequence). V lost 9 bases and J 1 base, leaving 18 bases between the germline ends. CDR3 length: 15 residues. In DNA form, the CDR3 reads TGTGCCAGCTTCTCAGGGGCCATCTCGAACACTGAAGCTTTCTTT. Protein: CASFSGAISNTEAFF.

This clone was observed once. The J gene is TRBJ2-3, the V gene TRBV28; TRBD2 aligns across 12 bases. The V and J ends lost 7 bases and 6 bases, in that order; junction bases with no gene match: 14. The CDR3 sequence is 17 residues long. Germline CDR1 reads MDHEN; CDR2 reads SYDVKM. The CDR3, as DNA: TGTGCCAGCAAGAATAGGGCTAGCGGGAGGGGTGCGGATACGCAGTATTTT. Translation: CASKNRASGRGADTQYF.

The V and J genes are TRBV2 and TRBJ2-1, with a tentative D call TRBD1 (5 bases). This CDR3 has 13 residues. Trimming pared 6 bases from V and 5 bases from J, leaving 11 bases between. Germline loops: CDR1 SNHLY, CDR2 FYNNEI. The chain's CDR3 is CASSLRQNNEQFF. CDR3 nucleotides: TGTGCCAGCAGCCTCAGACAGAACAATGAGCAGTTCTTC.

V usage is TRBV5-1 and J usage is TRBJ2-7; 11 bases fit TRBD2. Germline CDR1 and CDR2: SGHRS and YFSETQ. V gave up 5 bases and J gave up 1 base; unmatched junction bases: 8. The CDR3 runs 16 residues. CDR3 amino acids: CASRPGTSGSSYEQYF. CDR3 nucleotide sequence: TGCGCCAGCAGGCCCGGGACTAGCGGAAGTTCCTACGAGCAGTACTTC.

V is TRBV20-1 and J is TRBJ2-5; no clear D gene. The CDR3 covers 11 residues. Germline V gives CDR1 DFQATT, CDR2 SNEGSKA (reference sequence). With 2 bases removed from V and 5 bases from J, the gap between germline ends came to 6 bases. The CDR3 loop is CSARPFETQYF. The CDR3, as DNA: TGCAGTGCTAGACCATTTGAGACCCAGTACTTC.

The genes are TRBV5-1 and TRBJ1-1; TRBD1 is a possible D gene (6 bases). Per germline, CDR1 SGHRS and CDR2 YFSETQ. The germline V and J ends were trimmed by 2 bases and 7 bases, with 15 bases remaining between them. There are 14 residues in the CDR3. The CDR3 reads CASSFSGGRIEAFF. CDR3 nucleotides: TGCGCCAGCAGCTTCAGCGGGGGCAGGATTGAAGCTTTCTTT.

This chain links TRBV13 with TRBJ2-7; 8 positions agree with TRBD1. Germline V lookup: CDR1 PRHDT, CDR2 FYEKMQ (reference sequence). The CDR3 has 14 residues. The V gene end was trimmed by 7 bases and the J gene end by 6 bases; junction bases not matched to a gene: 11. The CDR3 region is CASTRTGTTIEQYF. DNA of the CDR3: TGTGCCAGCACCCGGACAGGGACAACTATCGAGCAGTACTTC.

The chain employs TRBV19 and TRBJ2-2, with TRBD2 matching over 7 bases. Germline loops: CDR1 LNHDA, CDR2 SQIVND (reference sequence). The CDR3 contains 16 residues. J gave up 5 bases and V 3 bases, and 9 bases lay outside the gene matches. CDR3 sequence reads: CASSMVGGSRTGELFF. Written as DNA, the CDR3 is TGTGCCAGTAGTATGGTGGGCGGGAGTCGAACCGGGGAGCTGTTTTTT.

The chain recombines TRBV9 with TRBJ1-2; a possible D gene is TRBD1 (5 bases). V lost 4 bases to trimming and J lost 3 bases, with 13 bases between them. In germline, CDR1 is SGDLS, CDR2 YYNGEE. CDR3 size: 14 residues. The DNA for the CDR3 is TGTGCCAGCAGCCCCCGGGACTTGGACTATGGCTACACCTTC. Translated: CASSPRDLDYGYTF.

This chain connects TRBV5-1 to TRBJ2-7; 8 positions agree with TRBD1. Trimming removed 2 bases from V and 5 bases from J; junction bases left unmatched: 6. The CDR3 spans 14 residues. The germline V gene has CDR1 SGHRS and CDR2 YFSETQ. CDR3 loop: CASSFQGAVDEQYF. The CDR3 bases are TGCGCCAGCAGCTTCCAGGGGGCAGTCGACGAGCAGTACTTC.

The rearrangement links TRBV27 to TRBJ2-7; 8 nucleotides agree with TRBD2. V was clipped by 5 bases and J by 3 bases; unmatched bases: 6. Per the germline V gene, CDR1 is MNHEY and CDR2 is SMNVEV (reference sequence). There are 14 residues in the CDR3. This chain's CDR3 is CASSHPSGRYEQYF. The CDR3, as DNA: TGTGCCAGCAGTCACCCTAGCGGGCGCTACGAGCAGTACTTC.

This sequence joins TRBV28 and TRBJ2-7; the D gene is possibly TRBD2 (6 bases). V lost 3 bases and J 2 bases, leaving 11 bases between the germline ends. The CDR3 has 14 residues. CDR1 and CDR2 (germline): MDHEN, SYDVKM. CDR3 DNA: TGTGCCAGCAGTTTTGGGCGGGGTCCCTACGAGCAGTACTTC. Its protein is CASSFGRGPYEQYF.

The chain recombines TRBV7-9 with TRBJ2-5; 9 bases fit TRBD1. Germline V CDR1 and CDR2: SEHNR, FQNEAQ (reference sequence). The junction had 6 bases not matched to a gene; V was cut back by 5 bases and J by 2 bases. The CDR3 is 15 residues long. The CDR3, as DNA: TGTGCCAGCAGCCCCCGGACAGGGGCACAAGAGACCCAGTACTTC. Its translation is CASSPRTGAQETQYF.